This TCR beta chain was found in a study of cytomegalovirus exposure and HLA in healthy donors. Whole-study context: In a previous analysis, approximately 110 million unique TCR beta sequences were found from 150 million to 200 million T cells. Points from the study as a whole: Later work found that TCR association rates differed between HLA loci; DRB1 had the most and HLA-C the fewest. HLA alleles showed associations with 16,951 TCR beta sequences in a later analysis, at a 0.05 false discovery rate.

This clone was detected a few times. Its specificity is unknown. Looked up from germline, CDR1 is SEHNR and CDR2 is FQNEAQ (reference sequence). The CDR3 length is 15 residues. This PCR relied on a set of 60 Vbeta primers and 13 Jbeta primers. The assay was immunoSEQ multiplex PCR, and TCRdb's table has in-frame clones only and misses some. Of roughly 180,000 clones in the sample, around a tenth were seen once. The source material was PBMCs. The sequence derives from a woman in her thirties in good health and CMV-seropositive. The chain employs TRBV7-9 and TRBJ2-5; TRBD1 matches 8 bases. The end of the DNA aligns better with TRBJ2-7, so the J call may be wrong. CDR3 amino acids: CASSNRDRLSYEQYF. As DNA, the CDR3 is TGTGCCAGCAGCAATAGGGACAGGCTCTCCTACGAGCAGTACTTC.